Shown below are 26 T cell receptor beta chains from a single sample sequenced in a study of beta chain features in type 1 diabetes. Study-wide results and limits: Shorter TCRB CDR3s, moderately but significantly so, were found in Type 1 diabetes patients in all four CD4+ subsets.

No antigens are known for them. Sequenced material consisted of expressed TCRB transcripts (all of the isolated RNA was reverse transcribed). This table comes from immunoSEQ multiplex PCR, and its TCRdb copy is limited to in-frame clones, with some not included. The sample consists of roughly 220,000 clones, more than 15% of them appearing once. Sequencing input: naive CD4+ T cells from blood. Source of these receptors: a man between 25 and 39 years old with type 1 diabetes.

The V gene is TRBV7-2, the J gene TRBJ2-3; 7 nucleotides agree with TRBD1. The ends lost 7 bases at V and 2 bases at J; junction bases unmatched: 6. Germline CDR1 is SGHTA and CDR2 is FQGNSA. The CDR3 extends over 14 amino acids. CDR3 amino acids: CASTWTGPTDTQYF. The CDR3 DNA follows: TGTGCCAGCACCTGGACAGGACCCACAGATACGCAGTATTTT.

This clone was recorded a few times. This chain links TRBV18 with TRBJ2-1, with D perhaps matching TRBD2 (6 bases). Germline V gives CDR1 KGHSH, CDR2 LQKENI. V lost 0 bases, J lost 9 bases, and 12 bases lay in between. The length of the CDR3 is 14 residues. CDR3 bases: TGTGCCAGCTCACCACCGATAGTGGGAGGTGAGCAGTTCTTC. It encodes CASSPPIVGGEQFF.

This clone appeared a few times. The rearrangement uses TRBV30 and TRBJ1-5; TRBD1 might be the D (5 bases). Germline CDR1 reads GTSNPN; CDR2 reads SVGIG (reference sequence). The V and J ends lost 0 bases and 5 bases respectively, with 20 bases between them. This CDR3 contains 17 residues. The CDR3 sequence: CAWSVSRLGRGYQPQHF. The CDR3 DNA sequence: TGTGCCTGGAGTGTATCACGGTTGGGGAGGGGCTATCAGCCCCAGCATTTT.

This clone was picked up one time. The rearrangement links TRBV9 to TRBJ2-5; 8 nucleotides align to TRBD2. Germline CDR1 reads SGDLS; CDR2 reads YYNGEE. With V trimmed by 4 bases and J by 4 bases, 9 bases remained unmatched. CDR3 length equals 15 residues. CDR3 residues: CASSPRGGVGETQYF. DNA of the CDR3: TGTGCCAGCAGCCCCCGGGGGGGTGTAGGAGAGACCCAGTACTTC.

The chain has TRBV19 and TRBJ2-2; possible D gene TRBD1, 5 bases. The V end was cut by 2 bases, the J end by 5 bases, with 12 bases between. Germline V CDR1 and CDR2: LNHDA, SQIVND (reference sequence). The CDR3 is 15 residues long. In DNA, the CDR3 is TGTGCCAGTAGTATAAATGGGGCCGTTACCGGGGAGCTGTTTTTT. This gives the protein CASSINGAVTGELFF.

This clone was picked up a small number of times. The J gene is TRBJ2-3, the V gene TRBV9; D is possibly TRBD2 (6 bases). Trimming removed 4 bases at V and 7 bases at J, with 13 bases between. The germline V gene has CDR1 SGDLS and CDR2 YYNGEE. The CDR3 is 13 residues long. CDR3 protein: CASSSEGRHTQYF. In DNA form, the CDR3 reads TGTGCCAGCAGCTCGGAGGGGCGGCATACGCAGTATTTT. The full variable domain, in which reference TRBV9 and TRBJ2-3 provide the parts outside the CDR3, is DSGVTQTPKHLITATGQRVTLRCSPRSGDLSVYWYQQSLDQGLQFLIQYYNGEERAKGNILERFSAQQFPDLHSELNLSSLELGDSALYFCASSSEGRHTQYFGPGTRLTVL.

The chain has TRBV7-8 and TRBJ2-7; 9 bases fit TRBD1. The ends lost 1 base at V and 3 bases at J; junction bases unmatched: 4. The CDR3 runs to 15 residues. Germline-derived CDR1 and CDR2 are SGHVS and FQNEAQ. DNA of the CDR3: TGTGCCAGCAGCTTAGAAACAGGGGGCTACTACGAGCAGTACTTC. Protein product: CASSLETGGYYEQYF.

Turning to this clone: The identical CDR3 is also encoded by other nucleotide sequences in the sample. The V gene is TRBV7-9, the J gene TRBJ1-2, with a weak D call TRBD1 (5 bases). V was pared by 8 bases and J by 8 bases, with 9 bases between. The CDR3 length is 10 residues. The V gene's germline CDR1 is SEHNR and CDR2 FQNEAQ (reference sequence). The CDR3 DNA sequence: TGTGCCAGCGGTGGGGCCGGCTACACCTTC. Encoded protein: CASGGAGYTF.

On this clone itself: Different DNA sequences within this sample yield the same CDR3. The rearrangement links TRBV7-2 to TRBJ2-6, with a weak D call TRBD2 (5 bases). V lost 5 bases and J lost 0, with 8 bases in between. The germline CDR1 and CDR2 sequences are SGHTA and FQGNSA. The length of the CDR3 is 15 residues. The DNA for the CDR3 is TGTGCCAGCAGCAAAGGGAGCTCTGGGGCCAACGTCCTGACTTTC. Translation: CASSKGSSGANVLTF.

This clone has just a few counts. The CDR3 here is CASSLPPRGETQYF. DNA for the CDR3: TGTGCCAGCAGTCTCCCTCCCCGAGGGGAGACCCAGTACTTC. This chain connects TRBV28 to TRBJ2-5; D might be TRBD2 (5 bases). V dropped 5 bases and J dropped 5 bases, with 15 bases sitting between them. The CDR3 extends over 14 amino acids. Germline lookup yields CDR1 MDHEN and CDR2 SYDVKM.

This clone appeared a few times. The CDR3 spells CASSLDVLAGDNSYNEQFF. The DNA for the CDR3 is TGTGCCAGCAGCTTAGACGTACTAGCGGGAGATAACTCCTACAATGAGCAGTTCTTC. The rearrangement joins TRBV7-8 to TRBJ2-1; 11 positions agree with TRBD2. CDR1 SGHVS and CDR2 FQNEAQ come from the germline V gene. The CDR3 extends over 19 amino acids. Trimming cost V 1 base and J 0 bases; bases outside gene matches: 8.

The sample holds a few counts of this clone. The chain links TRBV27 to TRBJ2-5; D unclear. Germline V gene lookup returns CDR1 MNHEY and CDR2 SMNVEV (reference sequence). Trimming took 4 bases from V and 1 from J, leaving 4 bases between them. The CDR3 totals 12 residues. This CDR3 reads CASSSAQETQYF. Written as DNA, the CDR3 is TGTGCCAGCAGTTCAGCCCAAGAGACCCAGTACTTC.

This clone came up a few times. V and J are TRBV30 and TRBJ2-5; TRBD1 is a possible D gene (5 bases). The CDR3 sequence is 11 residues long. Germline CDR1 is GTSNPN and CDR2 is SVGIG (reference sequence). V was clipped by 1 base and J by 9 bases, with 9 bases between them. CDR3 loop: CAWSGEGAQYF. The CDR3 bases are TGTGCCTGGAGTGGGGAAGGGGCCCAGTACTTC.

The rearrangement links TRBV7-3 to TRBJ2-1, with TRBD2 identical over 11 bases. This CDR3 is built from 15 residues. Germline V gene lookup returns CDR1 SGHTA and CDR2 FQGTGA. The V and J ends lost 3 bases and 5 bases, in that order; junction bases with no gene match: 3. CDR3 region: CASSLGLAVNNEQFF. The CDR3 DNA reads TGTGCCAGCAGCTTGGGACTAGCGGTAAACAATGAGCAGTTCTTC.

This clone was detected only a few times. The chain couples TRBV7-7 to TRBJ2-7, with TRBD2 matching 7 bases. This CDR3 is 16 amino acids long. CDR1 is SSHAT and CDR2 is FNYEAQ in the germline V gene (reference sequence). The V segment lost 0 bases and the J segment 2 bases; nucleotides outside the gene matches: 7. The chain's CDR3 is CASSLALGGLTYEQYF. In nucleotides, the CDR3 is TGTGCCAGCAGCTTAGCCCTCGGGGGACTAACCTACGAGCAGTACTTC.

Here the CDR3 reads CASSPLPGQGENIQYF. CDR3 DNA sequence: TGCGCCAGCAGCCCCCTCCCGGGACAGGGCGAAAACATTCAGTACTTC. The chain couples TRBV5-1 to TRBJ2-4; 9 nucleotides line up with TRBD1. In germline, CDR1 is SGHRS, CDR2 YFSETQ. Trimming took 4 bases from V and 5 from J; bases not matched to a gene: 10. This CDR3 is 16 amino acids long.

A few counts support this clone. V usage is TRBV29-1 and J usage is TRBJ2-5; 7 bases agree with TRBD1. CDR1 is SQVTM and CDR2 is ANQGSEA in the germline V gene. Trimming cost V 8 bases and J 2 bases; bases outside gene matches: 11. The CDR3 length is 14 residues. The CDR3 sequence: CSHGTAVLQETQYF. The DNA for the CDR3 is TGCAGCCACGGGACAGCCGTACTACAAGAGACCCAGTACTTC.

The genes are TRBV28 and TRBJ2-5; either TRBD1 or TRBD2 may fit D (6 bases each). Germline V gene sequence: CDR1 MDHEN, CDR2 SYDVKM. V was clipped by 5 bases and J by 0 bases, with 10 bases between them. The CDR3 runs to 14 residues. The CDR3 here is CASSRGTYQETQYF. CDR3 DNA sequence: TGTGCCAGCAGTCGCGGGACATACCAAGAGACCCAGTACTTC. The full variable domain, its missing parts supplied by reference TRBV28 and TRBJ2-5, is DVKVTQSSRYLVKRTGEKVFLECVQDMDHENMFWYRQDPGLGLRLIYFSYDVKMKEKGDIPEGYSVSREKKERFSLILESASTNQTSMYLCASSRGTYQETQYFGPGTRLLVL.

There are a few counts of this clone. V is TRBV28 and J is TRBJ1-2; D uncertain. The CDR3 extends over 12 amino acids. Germline CDR1 is MDHEN and CDR2 is SYDVKM. V lost 3 bases and J 4 bases, leaving 6 bases between the germline ends. For the CDR3, the DNA is TGTGCCAGCAGTTTTTCCGCCTATGGCTACACCTTC. Its translation: CASSFSAYGYTF.

The chain couples TRBV6-6 to TRBJ1-5; 9 bases are a match to TRBD1. This CDR3 is 14 amino acids long. In germline, CDR1 is MNHNY, CDR2 SVGAGI (reference sequence). J gave up 4 bases and V 8 bases, and 6 bases lay outside the gene matches. The DNA for the CDR3 is TGTGCCAGCGGGGACGGGACAGGGAATCAGCCCCAGCATTTT. Translated: CASGDGTGNQPQHF.

This chain uses TRBV5-4 with TRBJ2-1; 13 nucleotides line up with TRBD2. V dropped 4 bases and J dropped 5; count of bases not matched to a gene: 3. Germline assignment: CDR1 SGHNT and CDR2 YYREEE (reference sequence). The CDR3 loop spans 15 amino acids. CDR3 sequence reads: CASSTSGRADNEQFF. The CDR3 coding sequence is TGTGCCAGCAGCACTAGCGGGAGGGCCGACAATGAGCAGTTCTTC.

In its sample, this clone was seen a few times. V is TRBV30 and J is TRBJ1-5; maybe TRBD1 (5 bases). The germline V and J ends were trimmed by 4 bases and 5 bases, with 12 bases remaining between them. CDR1 is GTSNPN and CDR2 is SVGIG in the germline V gene (reference sequence). The CDR3 is made up of 13 amino acids. CDR3 nucleotide sequence: TGTGCCTGGACAGGGTCCGGGGATCAGCCCCAGCATTTT. It encodes CAWTGSGDQPQHF.

This chain links TRBV7-2 with TRBJ2-1; D is ambiguous. The CDR3 extends over 13 amino acids. Trimming stripped 3 bases from V and 8 bases from J, with 11 bases between. Germline CDR1 reads SGHTA; CDR2 reads FQGNSA. CDR3 coding DNA: TGTGCCAGCAGCTTGGACCCTCCCCATGAGCAGTTCTTC. As protein: CASSLDPPHEQFF.

This chain uses TRBV29-1 with TRBJ2-2; tentative D call: TRBD1 (5 bases). The CDR3 spans 13 residues. Germline CDR1 is SQVTM and CDR2 is ANQGSEA. Trimming cost V 1 base and J 16 bases, with 19 bases left between them. CDR3 in amino acids: CSVEVTVAGIQFF. The CDR3 nucleotides read TGCAGCGTTGAAGTGACAGTGGCAGGGATACAGTTTTTT.

The chain is built from TRBV7-9 and TRBJ2-7, with unresolved D. The CDR3 contains 12 residues. Per germline, CDR1 SEHNR and CDR2 FQNEAQ (reference sequence). V lost 2 bases and J 0 bases, leaving 2 bases between the germline ends. CDR3 nucleotide sequence: TGTGCCAGCAGCTTAACCTCCTACGAGCAGTACTTC. Encoded protein: CASSLTSYEQYF. The complete variable domain, with remaining parts taken from reference TRBV7-9 and TRBJ2-7, reads DTGVSQNPRHKITKRGQNVTFRCDPISEHNRLYWYRQTLGQGPEFLTYFQNEAQLEKSRLLSDRFSAERPKGSFSTLEIQRTEQGDSAMYLCASSLTSYEQYFGPGTRLTVT.

This clone was counted only a few times. This rearrangement joins TRBV5-4 to TRBJ2-1, with a possible D match to TRBD1 (6 bases). The CDR3 loop spans 14 amino acids. Germline CDR1 SGHNT, CDR2 YYREEE (reference sequence). The V end lost 4 bases, the J end lost 1 base, and 9 bases lay between the germline ends. CDR3 coding DNA: TGTGCCAGCAGCGAAACAGGGTCCTACAATGAGCAGTTCTTC. It translates to CASSETGSYNEQFF. Filled out from reference TRBV5-4 and TRBJ2-1, the complete variable domain reads ETGVTQSPTHLIKTRGQQVTLRCSSQSGHNTVSWYQQALGQGPQFIFQYYREEENGRGNFPPRFSGLQFPNYSSELNVNALELDDSALYLCASSETGSYNEQFFGPGTRLTVL.